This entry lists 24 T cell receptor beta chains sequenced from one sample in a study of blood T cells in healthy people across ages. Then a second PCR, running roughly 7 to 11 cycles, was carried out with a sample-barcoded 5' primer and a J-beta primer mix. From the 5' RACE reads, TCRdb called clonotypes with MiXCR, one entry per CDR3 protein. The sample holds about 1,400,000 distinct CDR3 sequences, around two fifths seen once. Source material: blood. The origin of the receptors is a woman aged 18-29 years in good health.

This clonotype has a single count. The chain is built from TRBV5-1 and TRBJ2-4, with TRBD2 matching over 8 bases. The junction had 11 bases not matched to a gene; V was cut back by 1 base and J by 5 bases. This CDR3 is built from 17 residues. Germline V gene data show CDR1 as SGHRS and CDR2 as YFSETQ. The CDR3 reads CASSLTISGGAENIQYF. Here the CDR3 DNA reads TGCGCCAGCAGCTTGACCATATCCGGGGGGGCTGAAAACATTCAGTACTTC.

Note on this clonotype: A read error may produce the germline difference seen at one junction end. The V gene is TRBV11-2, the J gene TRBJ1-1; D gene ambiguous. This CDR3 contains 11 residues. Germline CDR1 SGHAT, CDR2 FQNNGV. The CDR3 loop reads CVSSLLTEAFF. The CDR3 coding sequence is TGTGTCAGCAGCCTGCTCACTGAAGCTTTCTTT.

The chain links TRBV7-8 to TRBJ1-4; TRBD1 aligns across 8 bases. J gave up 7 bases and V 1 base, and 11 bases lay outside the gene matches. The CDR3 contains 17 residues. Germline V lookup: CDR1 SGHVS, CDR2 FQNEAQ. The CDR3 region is CASSLGQGRTGTEKLFF. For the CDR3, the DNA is TGTGCCAGCAGCTTAGGCCAAGGCAGGACAGGGACTGAAAAACTGTTTTTT.

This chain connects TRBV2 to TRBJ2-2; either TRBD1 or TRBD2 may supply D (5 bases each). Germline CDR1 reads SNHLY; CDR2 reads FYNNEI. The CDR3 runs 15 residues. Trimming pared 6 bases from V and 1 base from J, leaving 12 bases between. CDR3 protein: CASRSRGGNTGELFF. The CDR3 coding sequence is TGTGCCAGCAGGTCACGGGGCGGGAACACCGGGGAGCTGTTTTTT. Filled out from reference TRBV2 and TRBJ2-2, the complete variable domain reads EPEVTQTPSHQVTQMGQEVILRCVPISNHLYFYWYRQILGQKVEFLVSFYNNEISEKSEIFDDQFSVERPDGSNFTLKIRSTKLEDSAMYFCASRSRGGNTGELFFGEGSRLTVL.

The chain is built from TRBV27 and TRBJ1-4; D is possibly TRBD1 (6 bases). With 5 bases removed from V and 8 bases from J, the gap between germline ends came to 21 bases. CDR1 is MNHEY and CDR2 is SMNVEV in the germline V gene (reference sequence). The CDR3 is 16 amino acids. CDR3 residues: CASSPRETRGLEKLFF. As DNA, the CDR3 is TGTGCCAGCAGTCCCCGAGAAACCCGGGGGCTCGAAAAACTGTTTTTT.

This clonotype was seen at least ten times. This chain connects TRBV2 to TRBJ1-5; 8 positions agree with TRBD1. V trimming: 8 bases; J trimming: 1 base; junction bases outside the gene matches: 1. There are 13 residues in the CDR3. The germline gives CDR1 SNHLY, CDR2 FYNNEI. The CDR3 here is CASRTGSNQPQHF. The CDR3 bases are TGTGCCAGCCGGACAGGGAGCAATCAGCCCCAGCATTTT.

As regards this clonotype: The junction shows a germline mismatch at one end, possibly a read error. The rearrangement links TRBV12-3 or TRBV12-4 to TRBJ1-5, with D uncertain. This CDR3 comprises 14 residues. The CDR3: CTSHAPGSNQPQHF. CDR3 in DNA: TGTACCAGCCATGCTCCAGGCAGCAATCAGCCCCAGCATTTT.

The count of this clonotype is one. The CDR3 region has the DNA TGCGCCAGCAGCTTGGAACCCAGGGAGGCCTATGGCTACACCTTC. This gives the protein CASSLEPREAYGYTF. J is TRBJ1-2 and V is TRBV5-1; perhaps TRBD1 as D (5 bases). The CDR3 is 15 amino acids. The germline V and J ends were trimmed by 0 bases and 4 bases, with 13 bases remaining between them. Per the germline V gene, CDR1 is SGHRS and CDR2 is YFSETQ. The variable domain in full, with the rest retrieved from reference TRBV5-1 and TRBJ1-2, is KAGVTQTPRYLIKTRGQQVTLSCSPISGHRSVSWYQQTPGQGLQFLFEYFSETQRNKGNFPGRFSGRQFSNSRSEMNVSTLELGDSALYLCASSLEPREAYGYTFGSGTRLTVV.

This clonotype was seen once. This CDR3 is CASSLRAGGIGQPQHF. CDR3 sequence (DNA): TGTGCCAGCAGCTTGAGAGCAGGGGGGATCGGTCAGCCCCAGCATTTT. J is TRBJ1-5 and V is TRBV5-6, with 7 bases that match TRBD1. Unmatched junction bases numbered 10, after V lost 1 base and J lost 6 bases. This CDR3 comprises 16 residues. CDR1 is SGHDT and CDR2 is YYEEEE in the germline V gene.

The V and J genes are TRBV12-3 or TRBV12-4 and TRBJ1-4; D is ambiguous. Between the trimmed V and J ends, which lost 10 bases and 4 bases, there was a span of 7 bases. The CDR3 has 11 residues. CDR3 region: CAITFNEKLFF. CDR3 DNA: TGTGCCATCACCTTTAATGAAAAACTGTTTTTT.

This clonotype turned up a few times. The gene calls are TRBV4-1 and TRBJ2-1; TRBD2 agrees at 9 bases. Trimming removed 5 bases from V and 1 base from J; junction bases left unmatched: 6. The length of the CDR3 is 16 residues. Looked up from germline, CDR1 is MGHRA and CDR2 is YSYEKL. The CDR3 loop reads CASSTEAGGSYNEQFF. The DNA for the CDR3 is TGCGCCAGCAGCACGGAAGCGGGGGGATCCTACAATGAGCAGTTCTTC.

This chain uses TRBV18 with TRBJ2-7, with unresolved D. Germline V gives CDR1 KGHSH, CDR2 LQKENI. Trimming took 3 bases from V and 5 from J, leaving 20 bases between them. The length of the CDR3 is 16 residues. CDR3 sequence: CASSPNGALIGHEQYF. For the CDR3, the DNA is TGTGCCAGCTCACCCAATGGAGCCCTCATCGGCCACGAGCAGTACTTC.

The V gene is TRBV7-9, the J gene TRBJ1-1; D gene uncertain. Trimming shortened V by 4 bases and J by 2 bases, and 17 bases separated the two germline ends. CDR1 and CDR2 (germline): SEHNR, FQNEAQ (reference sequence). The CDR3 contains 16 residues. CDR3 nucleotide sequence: TGTGCCAGCAGCTCACCCGACCCCCGAACTAACACTGAAGCTTTCTTT. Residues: CASSSPDPRTNTEAFF. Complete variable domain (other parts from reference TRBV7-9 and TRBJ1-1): DTGVSQNPRHKITKRGQNVTFRCDPISEHNRLYWYRQTLGQGPEFLTYFQNEAQLEKSRLLSDRFSAERPKGSFSTLEIQRTEQGDSAMYLCASSSPDPRTNTEAFFGQGTRLTVV.

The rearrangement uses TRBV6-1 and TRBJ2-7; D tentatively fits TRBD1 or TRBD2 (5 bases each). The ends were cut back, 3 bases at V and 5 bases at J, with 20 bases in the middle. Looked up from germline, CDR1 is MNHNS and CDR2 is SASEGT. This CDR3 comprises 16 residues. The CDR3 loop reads CASSDPWDPLDHEQYF. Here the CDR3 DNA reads TGTGCCAGCAGTGATCCATGGGACCCGTTGGACCACGAGCAGTACTTC.

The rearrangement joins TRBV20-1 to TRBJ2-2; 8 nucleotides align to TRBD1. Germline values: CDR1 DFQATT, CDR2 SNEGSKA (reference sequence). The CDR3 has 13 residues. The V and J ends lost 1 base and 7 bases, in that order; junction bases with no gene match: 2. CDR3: CSARAQGVGELFF. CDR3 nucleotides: TGCAGTGCTAGAGCACAGGGGGTCGGGGAGCTGTTTTTT.

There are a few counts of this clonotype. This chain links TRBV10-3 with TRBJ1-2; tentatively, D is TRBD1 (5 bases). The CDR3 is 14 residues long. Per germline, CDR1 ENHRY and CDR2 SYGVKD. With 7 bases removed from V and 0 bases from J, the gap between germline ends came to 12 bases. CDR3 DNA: TGTGCCATCATGGGGACGGGAGCTAACTATGGCTACACCTTC. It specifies CAIMGTGANYGYTF.

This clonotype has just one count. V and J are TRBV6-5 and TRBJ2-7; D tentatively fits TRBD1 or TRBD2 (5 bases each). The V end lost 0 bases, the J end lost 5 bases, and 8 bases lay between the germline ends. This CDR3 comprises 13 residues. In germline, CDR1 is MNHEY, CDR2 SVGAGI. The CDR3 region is CASSYSGGNEQYF. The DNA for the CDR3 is TGTGCCAGCAGTTACTCTGGGGGAAACGAGCAGTACTTC.

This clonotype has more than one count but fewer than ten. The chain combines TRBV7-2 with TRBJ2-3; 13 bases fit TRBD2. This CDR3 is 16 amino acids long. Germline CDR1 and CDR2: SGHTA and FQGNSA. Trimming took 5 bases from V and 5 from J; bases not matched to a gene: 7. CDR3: CASSQRLAGGLDTQYF. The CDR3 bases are TGTGCCAGCAGCCAGAGACTAGCGGGAGGATTAGATACGCAGTATTTT. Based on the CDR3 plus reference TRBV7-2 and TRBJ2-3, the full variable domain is GAGVSQSPSNKVTEKGKDVELRCDPISGHTALYWYRQSLGQGLEFLIYFQGNSAPDKSGLPSDRFSAERTGGSVSTLTIQRTQQEDSAVYLCASSQRLAGGLDTQYFGPGTRLTVL.

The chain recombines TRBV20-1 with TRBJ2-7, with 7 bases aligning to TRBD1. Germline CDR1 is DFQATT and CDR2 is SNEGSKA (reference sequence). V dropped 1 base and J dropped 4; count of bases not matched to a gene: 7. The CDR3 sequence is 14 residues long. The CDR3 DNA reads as TGCAGTGCTAGAGGGACAGGTGATTTTTACGAGCAGTACTTC. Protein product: CSARGTGDFYEQYF.

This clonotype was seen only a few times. This CDR3 reads CASRQEGDTEAFF. In DNA, the CDR3 is TGTGCCAGCAGACAGGAAGGGGACACTGAAGCTTTCTTT. V and J are TRBV27 and TRBJ1-1, with a tentative D call TRBD1 (5 bases). The CDR3 spans 13 residues. V lost 6 bases and J 3 bases, leaving 11 bases between the germline ends. Germline V gives CDR1 MNHEY, CDR2 SMNVEV (reference sequence).

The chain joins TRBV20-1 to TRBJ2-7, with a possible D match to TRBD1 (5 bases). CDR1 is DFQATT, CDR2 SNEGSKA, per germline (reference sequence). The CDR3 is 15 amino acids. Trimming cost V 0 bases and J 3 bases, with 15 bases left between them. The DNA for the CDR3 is TGCAGTGCTAGAGAACAAGGGGATACAAACTACGAGCAGTACTTC. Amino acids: CSAREQGDTNYEQYF.

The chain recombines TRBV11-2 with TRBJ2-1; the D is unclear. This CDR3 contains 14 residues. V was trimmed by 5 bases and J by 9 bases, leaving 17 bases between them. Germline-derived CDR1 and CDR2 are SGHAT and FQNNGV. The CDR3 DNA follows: TGTGCCAGCAGCCGTCCCCGTCGGGCGGTTGAGCAGTTCTTC. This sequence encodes CASSRPRRAVEQFF.

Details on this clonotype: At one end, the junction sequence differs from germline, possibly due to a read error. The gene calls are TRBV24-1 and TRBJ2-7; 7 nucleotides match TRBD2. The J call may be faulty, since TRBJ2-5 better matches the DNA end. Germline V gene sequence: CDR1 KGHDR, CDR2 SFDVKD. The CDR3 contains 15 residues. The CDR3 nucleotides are TGTGCCGCCAGTGAGCCCCCCTCCGGGGGGGAGACCCAGTACTTC. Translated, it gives CAASEPPSGGETQYF.

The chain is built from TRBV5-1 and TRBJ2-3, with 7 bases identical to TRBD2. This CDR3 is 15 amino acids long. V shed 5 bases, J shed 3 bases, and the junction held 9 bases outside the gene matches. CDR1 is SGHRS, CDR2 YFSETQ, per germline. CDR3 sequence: CASSEVGGPTDTQYF. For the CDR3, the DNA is TGCGCCAGCAGTGAGGTGGGAGGGCCGACAGATACGCAGTATTTT.